This TCR beta chain was recorded in a study of early T cells in non-severe SARS-CoV-2 infection. About the research overall: Unsorted whole-blood RNA was sequenced in bulk, leaving chains unpaired.

This clonotype was counted at least ten times. This CDR3 is built from 15 residues. Trimming took off 0 bases at V and 1 base at J, with 10 bases between the two ends. The V gene's germline CDR1 is SGHRS and CDR2 YFSETQ. TCRdb recomputed calls from the 5' RACE reads with MiXCR, one row per CDR3 protein. The sample holds about 85,000 distinct CDR3 sequences, over 13% seen once. This TCR came from an adult who was a healthcare worker with PCR-confirmed SARS-CoV-2 infection or an uninfected control (not recorded which). This chain joins TRBV5-1 and TRBJ2-5; D may be TRBD2 (5 bases). Input material: whole blood. CDR3 DNA sequence: TGCGCCAGCAGCTTGGGGTCACGGGGCCAAGAGACCCAGTACTTC. Its protein is CASSLGSRGQETQYF.